These 29 T cell receptor beta chains share one sample of origin, sequenced in a study of blood T cell repertoires in COVID-19. Sequencing used immunoSEQ multiplex PCR; TCRdb keeps in-frame clones, though not all of them. The sample holds over 200,000 clones; about 88% are singletons and the top ten take around 2.9%. What was sequenced was peripheral blood. These receptors all stem from a woman aged 55-69 years with acute or convalescent COVID-19.

This clone was detected only a few times. The chain is built from TRBV19 and TRBJ2-1; 14 positions match TRBD2. Germline V lookup: CDR1 LNHDA, CDR2 SQIVND (reference sequence). The CDR3 covers 14 residues. Trimming removed 5 bases from V and 9 bases from J; junction bases left unmatched: 3. CDR3 loop: CASSGTSGGGEQFF. Here the CDR3 DNA reads TGTGCCAGTAGTGGGACTAGCGGGGGCGGTGAGCAGTTCTTC.

The chain couples TRBV3-1 (or the pseudogene TRBV3-2) to TRBJ1-4, with a weak D call TRBD1 (5 bases). The V end was cut by 2 bases, the J end by 8 bases, with 15 bases between. Germline-derived CDR1 and CDR2 are LGHDT and YNNKEL (reference sequence). This CDR3 spans 15 amino acids. The CDR3 here is CASSQRSLSGEKLFF. In DNA form, the CDR3 reads TGTGCCAGCAGCCAAAGAAGCCTATCAGGGGAAAAACTGTTTTTT.

The rearrangement uses TRBV10-1 and TRBJ2-1, with 9 bases lining up with TRBD2. CDR3 length equals 15 residues. V was clipped by 5 bases and J by 8 bases; unmatched bases: 10. The germline gives CDR1 WNHNN, CDR2 SYGVQD (reference sequence). DNA for the CDR3: TGCGCCAGCAGTCCCCCATCTAGCGGGGACTATGAGCAGTTCTTC. Translated: CASSPPSSGDYEQFF.

The V gene is TRBV19, the J gene TRBJ1-1; 9 bases are shared with TRBD1. Germline assignment: CDR1 LNHDA and CDR2 SQIVND (reference sequence). The CDR3 loop spans 13 amino acids. The V and J ends lost 3 bases and 4 bases, in that order; junction bases with no gene match: 0. CDR3 in DNA: TGTGCCAGTAGTATGACAGGGGGCACTGAAGCTTTCTTT. It is translated as CASSMTGGTEAFF.

The genes are TRBV27 and TRBJ2-5; TRBD2 aligns across 14 bases. V lost 4 bases to trimming and J lost 2 bases; unmatched junction nucleotides: 9. Germline-derived CDR1 and CDR2 are MNHEY and SMNVEV (reference sequence). This CDR3 contains 18 residues. As DNA, the CDR3 is TGTGCCAGCAGTTCTCGACTAGCGGGAGGGCCTAGACAAGAGACCCAGTACTTC. Protein: CASSSRLAGGPRQETQYF.

V and J are TRBV7-9 and TRBJ1-2, with a possible D match to TRBD1 (5 bases). Trimming removed 5 bases at V and 2 bases at J, with 12 bases between. The CDR3 loop spans 14 amino acids. Per the germline V gene, CDR1 is SEHNR and CDR2 is FQNEAQ (reference sequence). The CDR3 sequence is CASSMTGENYGYTF. The CDR3 DNA follows: TGTGCCAGCAGCATGACGGGGGAAAACTATGGCTACACCTTC.

The chain has TRBV5-4 and TRBJ1-2; 10 bases line up with TRBD1. The CDR3 consists of 17 residues. The V and J ends lost 0 bases and 0 bases, in that order; junction bases with no gene match: 5. Germline CDR1 is SGHNT and CDR2 is YYREEE (reference sequence). The CDR3 DNA follows: TGTGCCAGCAGCTTGGGGGACAGGGGAGGGTCTAACTATGGCTACACCTTC. Its translation: CASSLGDRGGSNYGYTF.

This chain joins TRBV6-5 and TRBJ1-3, with no clear D. The length of the CDR3 is 15 residues. V lost 0 bases and J 7 bases, leaving 13 bases between the germline ends. CDR1 is MNHEY and CDR2 is SVGAGI in the germline V gene. CDR3 sequence reads: CASSYSRERGNTIYF. Here the CDR3 DNA reads TGTGCCAGCAGTTACTCCCGCGAGAGAGGTAACACCATATATTTT.

The V and J genes are TRBV5-1 and TRBJ2-7, with 12 bases identical to TRBD2. Germline V CDR1 and CDR2: SGHRS, YFSETQ. The CDR3 extends over 17 amino acids. J gave up 1 base and V 3 bases, and 8 bases lay outside the gene matches. The CDR3 bases are TGCGCCAGCAGCTCTTACCGACTAGCGGGGGAATCCTACGAGCAGTACTTC. This sequence encodes CASSSYRLAGESYEQYF.

V usage is TRBV2 and J usage is TRBJ2-3; no definite D call. The CDR3 has 14 amino acids. Germline V CDR1 and CDR2: SNHLY, FYNNEI. V lost 8 bases and J 2 bases, leaving 14 bases between the germline ends. As DNA, the CDR3 is TGTGCCAGCGCCAAACCCCCGGTCACAGATACGCAGTATTTT. It yields the protein CASAKPPVTDTQYF. The full variable domain, rest sourced from reference TRBV2 and TRBJ2-3, is EPEVTQTPSHQVTQMGQEVILRCVPISNHLYFYWYRQILGQKVEFLVSFYNNEISEKSEIFDDQFSVERPDGSNFTLKIRSTKLEDSAMYFCASAKPPVTDTQYFGPGTRLTVL.

This chain connects TRBV19 to TRBJ1-1; D is uncertain. V lost 5 bases to trimming and J lost 9 bases, with 13 bases between them. CDR1 is LNHDA, CDR2 SQIVND, per germline (reference sequence). The CDR3 loop spans 12 amino acids. The CDR3 DNA follows: TGTGCCAGTAGTCCAGCGGACCCCCAAGCTTTCTTT. Protein sequence: CASSPADPQAFF.

The sample holds one count of this clone. The rearrangement links TRBV10-3 to TRBJ1-6; TRBD1 matches at 7 bases. V lost 0 bases to trimming and J lost 17 bases; unmatched junction nucleotides: 7. Germline V gene lookup returns CDR1 ENHRY and CDR2 SYGVKD. This CDR3 is built from 13 residues. The CDR3 DNA reads as TGTGCCATCAGTGAGTCCGGGACAGCCTATATCCACTTT. This translates into CAISESGTAYIHF.

The J gene is TRBJ2-7, the V gene TRBV28; D may be TRBD1 (5 bases). The V end was cut by 4 bases, the J end by 12 bases, with 13 bases between. Germline V gene data show CDR1 as MDHEN and CDR2 as SYDVKM. The CDR3 spans 11 residues. This CDR3 is CASSSYHQGYF. CDR3 DNA sequence: TGTGCCAGCAGTTCCTATCACCAGGGGTACTTC. Based on the CDR3 plus reference TRBV28 and TRBJ2-7, the full variable domain is DVKVTQSSRYLVKRTGEKVFLECVQDMDHENMFWYRQDPGLGLRLIYFSYDVKMKEKGDIPEGYSVSREKKERFSLILESASTNQTSMYLCASSSYHQGYFGPGTRLTVT.

The chain joins TRBV6-5 to TRBJ1-6, with unresolved D. Germline V gene lookup returns CDR1 MNHEY and CDR2 SVGAGI. This CDR3 has 15 residues. V lost 0 bases to trimming and J lost 9 bases, with 12 bases between them. The CDR3 loop reads CASSYSRGNSSPLHF. The CDR3 DNA reads as TGTGCCAGCAGTTACTCGCGGGGAAATAGTTCACCCCTCCACTTT.

The chain couples TRBV12-3 or TRBV12-4 to TRBJ1-3, with no clear D. Deletions cut 6 bases from V and 4 bases from J, with 10 bases between. The CDR3 extends over 13 amino acids. The DNA for the CDR3 is TGTGCCAGCAGGGTTTCAGGAGGAAACACCATATATTTT. Translated, it gives CASRVSGGNTIYF.

The chain uses TRBV5-1 and TRBJ1-4; 7 nucleotides agree with TRBD1. Germline-derived CDR1 and CDR2 are SGHRS and YFSETQ. V trimming: 4 bases; J trimming: 5 bases; junction bases outside the gene matches: 5. CDR3 length equals 14 residues. The CDR3 sequence is CASSRGQTNEKLFF. The CDR3 DNA reads TGCGCCAGCAGCAGGGGACAGACAAATGAAAAACTGTTTTTT.

V usage is TRBV9 and J usage is TRBJ2-3; TRBD2 matches 10 bases. CDR1 and CDR2 (germline): SGDLS, YYNGEE. The junction had 6 bases not matched to a gene; V was cut back by 0 bases and J by 5 bases. The CDR3 runs 16 residues. The DNA of the CDR3 is TGTGCCAGCAGCGTAGAAAGCGGGGGGGCCCTAGATACGCAGTATTTT. It specifies CASSVESGGALDTQYF.

The CDR3 DNA sequence: TGTGCCAGCCGCATAGCGGTTTCGAACACCGGGGAGCTGTTTTTT. Protein sequence: CASRIAVSNTGELFF. The rearrangement uses TRBV18 and TRBJ2-2; possibly TRBD2 for D (6 bases). The CDR3 contains 15 residues. Trimming took 8 bases from V and 0 from J, leaving 13 bases between them. CDR1 and CDR2 (germline): KGHSH, LQKENI.

This chain connects TRBV6-2 or TRBV6-3 to TRBJ1-2; TRBD1 might be the D (6 bases). CDR1 is MNHEY, CDR2 SVGEGT, per germline. The CDR3 sequence is 14 residues long. V lost 2 bases and J lost 8, with 15 bases in between. DNA of the CDR3: TGTGCCAGCAGTTACCGGGGGGCAGTAGAAGGCTACACCTTC. Its protein product is CASSYRGAVEGYTF.

This rearrangement joins TRBV19 to TRBJ1-5, with D hard to call. Germline V CDR1 and CDR2: LNHDA, SQIVND (reference sequence). V lost 7 bases, J lost 0 bases, and 13 bases lay in between. This CDR3 is built from 15 residues. CDR3 sequence (DNA): TGTGCCAGTAACACGGAGTCTTATAGCAATCAGCCCCAGCATTTT. Its protein is CASNTESYSNQPQHF.

V gene TRBV2 combines with J gene TRBJ1-1; TRBD1 aligns across 7 bases. The ends lost 5 bases at V and 0 bases at J; junction bases unmatched: 6. The germline V gene has CDR1 SNHLY and CDR2 FYNNEI. The CDR3 totals 15 residues. The CDR3 loop reads CASSRQGYLNTEAFF. The CDR3 DNA sequence: TGTGCCAGCAGTCGACAGGGCTACTTGAACACTGAAGCTTTCTTT. Full variable domain (rest looked up from reference TRBV2 and TRBJ1-1): EPEVTQTPSHQVTQMGQEVILRCVPISNHLYFYWYRQILGQKVEFLVSFYNNEISEKSEIFDDQFSVERPDGSNFTLKIRSTKLEDSAMYFCASSRQGYLNTEAFFGQGTRLTVV.

This clone was observed a few times. This CDR3 reads CASSQSDRDRGHQPQHF. In DNA, the CDR3 is TGCGCCAGCAGTCAATCGGATCGGGACAGGGGGCATCAGCCCCAGCATTTT. The chain links TRBV23-1 to TRBJ1-5; 12 bases map to TRBD1. TRBV23-1 is reported as an ORF; its role is uncertain. The CDR3 contains 17 residues. The trim removed 0 bases at V and 5 bases at J, leaving 5 bases unmatched.

With regard to this clone: The identical CDR3 is also encoded by other nucleotide sequences in the sample. The chain carries TRBV5-6 and TRBJ2-7; TRBD1 might be the D (5 bases). This CDR3 comprises 13 residues. CDR1 and CDR2 (germline): SGHDT, YYEEEE. Trimming took off 0 bases at V and 1 base at J, with 5 bases between the two ends. The CDR3 spells CASSLGQSYEQYF. Written as DNA, the CDR3 is TGTGCCAGCAGCTTGGGACAGTCCTACGAGCAGTACTTC.

CDR3: CASSVVGSGAKGNEQFF. The CDR3 DNA reads TGTGCCAGCAGCGTAGTTGGTAGCGGGGCGAAAGGGAATGAGCAGTTCTTC. This chain joins TRBV9 and TRBJ2-1, with 8 bases lining up with TRBD2. CDR1 and CDR2 from the germline V gene are SGDLS and YYNGEE. The CDR3 consists of 17 residues. J lost 7 bases, V lost 0 bases, and 12 bases had no gene match.

This clone showed up just once. The chain is built from TRBV9 and TRBJ2-1, with 10 bases identical to TRBD2. This CDR3 is 17 amino acids long. Looked up from germline, CDR1 is SGDLS and CDR2 is YYNGEE. The V gene end was trimmed by 0 bases and the J gene end by 0 bases; junction bases not matched to a gene: 3. CDR3 loop: CASSVVPSGSSYNEQFF. The CDR3 DNA follows: TGTGCCAGCAGCGTAGTCCCTAGCGGGAGCTCCTACAATGAGCAGTTCTTC.

The chain has TRBV7-2 and TRBJ2-1, with 7 bases that match TRBD2. CDR1 and CDR2 from the germline V gene are SGHTA and FQGNSA. The CDR3 runs 14 residues. Unmatched junction bases numbered 5, after V lost 5 bases and J lost 4 bases. CDR3 DNA sequence: TGTGCCAGCAGCATTCCTAGCGGTTACAATGAGCAGTTCTTC. This translates into CASSIPSGYNEQFF.

The chain is built from TRBV14 and TRBJ2-3; tentative D call: TRBD2 (5 bases). Per germline, CDR1 SGHDN and CDR2 FVKESK. Trimming left V 0 bases short and J 4 bases short, with 14 bases between. CDR3 size: 16 residues. CDR3 loop: CASSQDRGLVPDTQYF. The DNA for the CDR3 is TGTGCCAGCAGCCAAGATCGAGGGCTAGTCCCAGATACGCAGTATTTT. Based on the CDR3 plus reference TRBV14 and TRBJ2-3, the full variable domain is EAGVTQFPSHSVIEKGQTVTLRCDPISGHDNLYWYRRVMGKEIKFLLHFVKESKQDESGMPNNRFLAERTGGTYSTLKVQPAELEDSGVYFCASSQDRGLVPDTQYFGPGTRLTVL.

The chain recombines TRBV9 with TRBJ1-2, with 7 positions matching TRBD1. The CDR3 has 13 amino acids. J lost 8 bases, V lost 0 bases, and 4 bases had no gene match. Germline CDR1 and CDR2: SGDLS and YYNGEE. CDR3 loop: CASSVGTGVGYTF. CDR3 nucleotide sequence: TGTGCCAGCAGCGTAGGGACAGGTGTCGGCTACACCTTC.

The chain carries TRBV6-5 and TRBJ2-7, with TRBD1 matching 7 bases. The CDR3 is 13 amino acids. The junction had 4 bases not matched to a gene; V was cut back by 3 bases and J by 5 bases. Germline V gene lookup returns CDR1 MNHEY and CDR2 SVGAGI. The CDR3 loop is CASSYDRDNEQYF. CDR3 nucleotides: TGTGCCAGCAGTTATGACAGGGATAACGAGCAGTACTTC.